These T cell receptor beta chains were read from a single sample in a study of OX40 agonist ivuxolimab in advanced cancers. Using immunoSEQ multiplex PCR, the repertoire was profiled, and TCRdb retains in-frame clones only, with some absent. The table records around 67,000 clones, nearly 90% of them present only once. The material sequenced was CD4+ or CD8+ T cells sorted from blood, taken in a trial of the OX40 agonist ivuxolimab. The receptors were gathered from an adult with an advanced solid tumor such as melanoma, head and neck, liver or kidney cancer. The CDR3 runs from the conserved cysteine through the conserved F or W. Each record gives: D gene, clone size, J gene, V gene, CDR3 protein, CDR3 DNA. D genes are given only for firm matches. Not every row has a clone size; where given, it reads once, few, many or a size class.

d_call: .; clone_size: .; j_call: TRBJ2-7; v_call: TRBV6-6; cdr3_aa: CASSYFAGPYEQYF; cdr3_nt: TGTGCCAGCAGTTACTTCGCGGGACCCTACGAGCAGTACTTC
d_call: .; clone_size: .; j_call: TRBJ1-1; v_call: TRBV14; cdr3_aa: CASSQDRSSTEAFF; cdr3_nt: TGTGCCAGCAGCCAAGACCGGTCGAGCACTGAAGCTTTCTTT
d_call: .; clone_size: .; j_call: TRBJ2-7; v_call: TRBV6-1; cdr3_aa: CASSEARQKPYEQYF; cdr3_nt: TGTGCCAGCAGTGAAGCGAGACAGAAACCCTACGAGCAGTACTTC
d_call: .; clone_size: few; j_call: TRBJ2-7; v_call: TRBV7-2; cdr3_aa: CASSLEGLYEQYF; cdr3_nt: TGTGCCAGCAGCTTAGAGGGCCTCTACGAGCAGTACTTC
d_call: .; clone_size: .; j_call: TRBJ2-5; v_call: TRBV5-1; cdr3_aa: CASSLRETQYF; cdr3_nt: TGCGCCAGCAGCTTGAGGGAGACCCAGTACTTC
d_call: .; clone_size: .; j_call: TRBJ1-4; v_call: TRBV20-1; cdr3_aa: CSAPDSLGLFF; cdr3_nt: TGCAGTGCGCCGGACAGCCTTGGACTGTTTTTT
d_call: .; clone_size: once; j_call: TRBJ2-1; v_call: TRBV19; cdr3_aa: CASLGHGSYNEQFF; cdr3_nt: TGTGCCAGCCTTGGACACGGCTCCTACAATGAGCAGTTCTTC
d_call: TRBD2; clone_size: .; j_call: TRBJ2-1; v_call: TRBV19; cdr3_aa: CASSATQTSSTYNEQFF; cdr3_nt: TGTGCCAGTAGTGCCACTCAGACTAGCAGCACCTACAATGAGCAGTTCTTC
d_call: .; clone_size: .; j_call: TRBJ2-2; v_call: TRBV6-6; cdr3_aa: CASSYGSRSTGELFF; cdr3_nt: TGTGCCAGCAGTTACGGCAGTCGGAGTACCGGGGAGCTGTTTTTT
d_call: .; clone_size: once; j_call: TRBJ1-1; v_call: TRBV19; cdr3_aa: CAAKAGFGSTEAFF; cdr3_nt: TGTGCCGCCAAGGCAGGGTTCGGATCCACTGAAGCTTTCTTT
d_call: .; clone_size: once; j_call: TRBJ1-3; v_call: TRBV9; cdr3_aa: CASSVGTASGNTIYF; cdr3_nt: TGTGCCAGCAGCGTCGGGACGGCATCTGGAAACACCATATATTTT